The clone carrying this TCR beta chain was seen a few times. Its antigen is still unknown. This sample is part of a study of beta chain features in type 1 diabetes. Expressed TCRB transcripts were sequenced because the isolated RNA had all been reverse transcribed beforehand. Only in-frame clones appear in the TCRdb table, and some are missing; sequencing was by immunoSEQ multiplex PCR. Here the sample spans about 140,000 clones, less than 15% being singletons. General study results and limits: In all four CD4+ subsets, TCRB CDR3 length was significantly, moderately reduced in type 1 diabetes.

Germline CDR1 and CDR2: GTSNPN and SVGIG (reference sequence). This CDR3 comprises 18 residues. Between the trimmed V and J ends, which lost 0 bases and 3 bases, there was a span of 24 bases. Material: central memory CD4+ T cells from blood. This sequence originates from a man aged 18 to 30 with type 1 diabetes. The chain couples TRBV30 to TRBJ2-7; perhaps TRBD2 as D (6 bases). The CDR3 DNA is TGTGCCTGGAGTGTGGAGGTGCCCCGGGCTAGCGTTAGCTACGAGCAGTACTTC. It is translated as CAWSVEVPRASVSYEQYF.